This TCR beta chain was recovered during a study of naive CD8 T cells in extremely preterm neonates. General observations from the study: Relative to older groups, preterm infants had shorter, less trimmed CDR3s with fewer N additions.

Samples were taken at extremely preterm deliveries at 23-27 weeks of gestation. Sorted cells: live naive CD8+ T cells, CD45RA+CCR7+, Annexin V-negative. Concerning this clone: What it binds is not known.

The CDR3 is made up of 16 amino acids. J gave up 3 bases and V 5 bases, and 6 bases lay outside the gene matches. Germline lookup yields CDR1 MNHEY and CDR2 SMNVEV (reference sequence). Clones were sequenced by immunoSEQ multiplex PCR, and TCRdb holds only the in-frame ones, with some missing. The sample shows roughly 4,800 clones, about 96% of them seen only once. Input material: naive CD8+ T cells from cord blood. V is TRBV27 and J is TRBJ2-1, with 11 bases identical to TRBD2. The TCR was taken from a boy who was born preterm. The CDR3 sequence: CASSNLAGGRYNEQFF. The DNA for the CDR3 is TGTGCCAGCAGTAACCTAGCGGGAGGACGCTACAATGAGCAGTTCTTC.